These 11 T cell receptor beta chains were all obtained from the same sample, sequenced in a study of T cell changes during pregnancy in multiple sclerosis. Sequencing was performed with immunoSEQ multiplex PCR; in TCRdb, only in-frame clones are kept and a portion is missing. The data show tens of thousands of clones, more than 90% seen once. The sample consisted of peripheral blood, taken after pregnancy. All receptors come from a female donor in good health, enrolled as a control in a pregnancy study.

The rearrangement joins TRBV7-2 to TRBJ1-5, with TRBD1 identical over 11 bases. CDR3 length: 15 residues. Trimming at V came to 5 bases and at J to 6 bases, leaving 6 bases not matched to a gene. Germline V gene lookup returns CDR1 SGHTA and CDR2 FQGNSA. The CDR3 spells CASSLRTGGGQPQHF. As DNA, the CDR3 is TGTGCCAGCAGCCTACGGACAGGGGGCGGTCAGCCCCAGCATTTT.

This chain uses TRBV6-6 with TRBJ1-1; possibly TRBD1 for D (5 bases). Germline CDR1 and CDR2: MNHNY and SVGAGI (reference sequence). This CDR3 contains 14 residues. V shed 5 bases and J shed 0 bases, with 10 bases lying between them. The CDR3 sequence is CASSPTVMNTEAFF. DNA for the CDR3: TGTGCCAGCAGTCCGACAGTCATGAACACTGAAGCTTTCTTT.

This rearrangement joins TRBV7-9 to TRBJ2-1; the match to TRBD2 covers 8 bases. From germline, CDR1 is SEHNR and CDR2 FQNEAQ (reference sequence). This CDR3 region has 14 residues. V lost 4 bases and J lost 8; bases outside the gene matches: 7. The CDR3 DNA is TGTGCCAGCAGCTCCCGACTAGCGACGCATGAGCAGTTCTTC. It codes for CASSSRLATHEQFF.

This chain connects TRBV28 to TRBJ2-5; 11 bases fit TRBD2. CDR3 size: 17 residues. Trimming removed 3 bases from V and 6 bases from J; junction bases left unmatched: 12. Looked up from germline, CDR1 is MDHEN and CDR2 is SYDVKM. The CDR3 reads CASSFRGSGGAGKTQYF. CDR3 in DNA: TGTGCCAGCAGTTTTCGGGGTAGCGGGGGGGCCGGGAAGACCCAGTACTTC.

This rearrangement joins TRBV27 to TRBJ2-7; D remains ambiguous. Germline CDR1 reads MNHEY; CDR2 reads SMNVEV (reference sequence). V lost 0 bases and J lost 4, with 10 bases in between. CDR3 length equals 14 residues. CDR3 nucleotide sequence: TGTGCCAGCAGTTTATCTGTCTGGCAATACGAGCAGTACTTC. As protein: CASSLSVWQYEQYF.

The rearrangement uses TRBV7-6 and TRBJ2-7; 8 nucleotides agree with TRBD1. In germline, CDR1 is SGHVS, CDR2 FNYEAQ. The CDR3 runs to 13 residues. Trimming at V came to 4 bases and at J to 7 bases, leaving 6 bases not matched to a gene. DNA of the CDR3: TGTGCCAGCAGCTCGACAGGGGCAGAGGAGCAGTACTTC. Its translation: CASSSTGAEEQYF.

V is TRBV11-2 and J is TRBJ2-5; D is perhaps TRBD1 (6 bases). Deletions cut 3 bases from V and 5 bases from J, with 10 bases between. The germline gives CDR1 SGHAT, CDR2 FQNNGV. The CDR3 loop spans 13 amino acids. The CDR3 loop is CASSFQGRETQYF. The CDR3, as DNA: TGTGCCAGCAGCTTTCAGGGGCGGGAGACCCAGTACTTC.

DNA of the CDR3: TGCGCCAGCAGCTTACAACAGGGTTCCTACGAGCAGTACTTC. This encodes CASSLQQGSYEQYF. This sequence joins TRBV5-1 and TRBJ2-7, with D perhaps TRBD1 (6 bases). Trimming took off 2 bases at V and 1 base at J, with 10 bases between the two ends. The CDR3 contains 14 residues. CDR1 is SGHRS, CDR2 YFSETQ, per germline.

The J gene is TRBJ2-7, the V gene TRBV9; 13 bases line up with TRBD2. Unmatched junction bases numbered 3, after V lost 4 bases and J lost 2 bases. Per germline, CDR1 SGDLS and CDR2 YYNGEE. CDR3 length: 15 residues. Here the CDR3 reads CASSPGTSGTYEQYF. CDR3 sequence (DNA): TGTGCCAGCAGCCCCGGGACTAGCGGGACCTACGAGCAGTACTTC.

This clone was found a few times. The chain joins TRBV7-3 to TRBJ1-6; D is uncertain. V was cut by 4 bases and J by 15 bases, with 16 bases left in between. The CDR3 totals 13 residues. Germline values: CDR1 SGHTA, CDR2 FQGTGA. The CDR3 DNA follows: TGTGCCAGCAGCTCGCGGCCGCGGGATGTCCTCCACTTT. This codes for CASSSRPRDVLHF.

J is TRBJ1-1 and V is TRBV4-2, with D possibly matching TRBD1 (5 bases). CDR3 length equals 15 residues. CDR1 and CDR2 from the germline V gene are LGHNA and YNFKEQ. Trimming stripped 0 bases from V and 5 bases from J, with 13 bases between. Here the CDR3 reads CASSQDRGVGTEAFF. The CDR3 DNA reads as TGTGCCAGCAGCCAAGATCGGGGGGTAGGGACTGAAGCTTTCTTT.